One sample yielded the 3 T cell receptor beta chains listed below, sequenced in a study of blood T cells in healthy people across ages (dated by TCRdb to the mid-2010s). Library preparation was by 5' RACE. Data came from an Illumina HiSeq 2500. The second PCR ran for roughly 6 to 11 cycles and used a J-beta primer mix along with a sample-barcoded 5' primer. Using fastp trimming at Q25 and MiXCR clonotype assembly, TCRdb reanalyzed the public sequencing data and kept in-frame beta chains. Each CDR3 protein appears once, grouped with its most common genes and DNA. The table for this sample lists almost 1 million distinct CDR3 sequences; approximately 50% of them were counted only once. The ten biggest clones cover about a fifth of the sample. Specimen: blood. All receptors come from a woman aged 60-75 years in good health.

This chain links TRBV4-2 with TRBJ2-5; 12 bases line up with TRBD2. V gave up 3 bases and J gave up 11 bases; unmatched junction bases: 10. The CDR3 consists of 15 residues. CDR1 and CDR2 (germline): LGHNA, YNFKEQ. CDR3 region: CASSQISGTSGLQYF. The CDR3 nucleotides read TGTGCCAGCAGCCAGATTTCCGGGACTAGCGGGCTGCAGTACTTC.

Worth noting for this clonotype: One end of the junction does not line up with germline, which may come from a read error. The rearrangement uses TRBV20-1 and TRBJ2-7; D assignment may be TRBD1 or TRBD2 (5 bases each). Per the germline V gene, CDR1 is DFQATT and CDR2 is SNEGSKA (reference sequence). CDR3 size: 15 residues. The chain's CDR3 is CSARPGAGHPYEQNF. The CDR3 nucleotides read TGCAGTGCTAGGCCCGGGGCGGGCCACCCCTACGAGCAGAACTTC.

The V and J genes are TRBV4-3 and TRBJ2-1; possible D gene TRBD2, 5 bases. V was pared by 4 bases and J by 8 bases, with 12 bases between. The CDR3 sequence is 13 residues long. Germline V gives CDR1 LGHNA, CDR2 YSLEER. DNA for the CDR3: TGCGCCAGCAGCCGAGAGGGATGGGATGAGCAGTTCTTC. It is translated as CASSREGWDEQFF.